The table lists the clone carrying this T cell receptor (beta chain) with a few counts. No antigen is known for it. This entry belongs to a study of T cells in Graves' hyperthyroidism and ophthalmopathy. Each patient was aged 18 to 65 and had newly diagnosed hyperthyroidism of under 2 months' duration. Exclusions: uncontrolled infection, other autoimmune disease, pregnancy, lactation. This CDR3 is 17 amino acids long. Germline CDR1 and CDR2: LGHDT and YNNKEL (reference sequence). Trimming removed 1 base from V and 6 bases from J; junction bases left unmatched: 12. Researchers amplified the TCR beta CDR3 regions from RNA transcripts. RT-PCR in the first round (using the HTBI primer set) targeted the TCR CDR3. MiXCR, applied by TCRdb to the multiplex PCR reads, yields one record per CDR3 protein. The sample lists fewer than 350,000 distinct CDR3 sequences; roughly 15% were seen once. General observations from the study: Blood also held most thyroid clonotypes expanded beyond 0.001.

Input material: blood. V usage is TRBV3-1 and J usage is TRBJ1-5; 7 bases align to TRBD1. This receptor was identified in a woman aged 40 to 50 with Graves' hyperthyroidism. In DNA, the CDR3 is TGTGCCAGCAGCCAAGGGCTGTCCGCCCCAGGGGGTCAGCCCCAGCATTTT. Translating it yields CASSQGLSAPGGQPQHF.